The T cell receptor (beta chain) described here comes from a study of identical twins. Study conclusions and caveats: There were fewer insertions in abundant cord blood beta clonotypes, but memory repertoires showed no such pattern. Twin-shared out-of-frame alpha sequences were enriched for low generation probability. Surplus twin overlap in beta out-of-frame sequences was less pronounced.

Via MiXCR, TCRdb re-called the 5' RACE reads, giving one row per CDR3 protein. The sample contains some 590,000 distinct CDR3 sequences, nearly 10% of which appear only once. The CDR3 runs to 17 residues. Germline CDR1 MGHRA, CDR2 YSYEKL. V lost 1 base and J lost 6; bases outside the gene matches: 11. This clonotype was seen ten or more times. Its antigen is currently unknown. Another study also made use of these data, one on yellow fever vaccine responses in identical twins.

The rearrangement joins TRBV4-1 to TRBJ2-7, with 11 bases fitting TRBD1. Sample: PBMCs. The receptor was isolated from a woman aged 18-29 years in good health. Here the CDR3 reads CASSQGIPGQGVTEQYF. The CDR3, as DNA: TGCGCCAGCAGCCAAGGGATTCCGGGACAGGGGGTAACCGAGCAGTACTTC.